This TCR beta chain is from a study of T-cell reconstitution after alpha-beta-depleted transplantation in children. CDR3 length equals 14 residues. Germline assignment: CDR1 MGHRA and CDR2 YSYEKL. With 1 base removed from V and 4 bases from J, the gap between germline ends came to 10 bases. General observations from the study: Surviving thymic progenitors and recipient T cells were the source of high TCRbeta diversity at day 60 in some patients. T cells produced anew were the main source of T-cell counts and diversity one year after transplant. Reported findings indicate that, about two months after transplant, alpha-beta T cells came from several hundred expanded clones, which were derived from non-depleted graft cells.

Preparation of the TCRbeta library was carried out with unique molecular identifiers. TCRdb reprocessed the PCR reads with MiXCR, giving one entry per CDR3 protein. The sample carries 750,000 to 950,000 distinct CDR3 sequences, roughly 15% recorded once. With respect to this clonotype: Its matching antigen is unknown.

Sequencing was performed on PBMCs, mostly from graft donor cells, taken 360 days after TCRalphabeta/CD19-depleted stem cell transplant. This chain connects TRBV4-1 to TRBJ1-1, with D possibly matching TRBD1 (6 bases). This clonotype was obtained from a male patient younger than 18 who had a stem cell transplant for acute lymphoblastic leukemia, so the T cells may come from the graft donor. CDR3 nucleotides: TGCGCCAGCAGCCAAGTTCCGACAGGCACTGAAGCTTTCTTT. This codes for CASSQVPTGTEAFF.